A few counts support the clone carrying this TCR beta chain. Authors' methods: Amplification of reference gene primers provided the estimated nucleated cell counts. Repertoires were generated with immunoSEQ multiplex PCR, while TCRdb's copy carries only in-frame clones and drops some. V, J and clone size are those of that table, while D and trimming were read from the DNA. The table has approximately 130,000 clones, more than 75% seen once. Trimming pared 0 bases from V and 11 bases from J, leaving 16 bases between. This CDR3 has 14 amino acids. The V gene's germline CDR1 is MNHEY and CDR2 SVGEGT. This specimen comes from a study of blood T cell repertoires in COVID-19. Looking at the study overall: Samples representing acute and convalescent COVID-19 were sourced from the United States, Italy and Spain. The analysed material was cDNA or gDNA that came from T cells, B-cell-depleted T cells, or PBMCs.

The V gene is TRBV6-2 or TRBV6-3, the J gene TRBJ1-1; the D gene is possibly TRBD1 (5 bases). The sequenced material came from peripheral blood. The TCR sequence derives from a woman aged 50 to 65 who had recovered from COVID-19. The CDR3 region has the DNA TGTGCCAGCAGTTACTCCCATGGGGGGATCGAGGCTTTCTTT. Translated, it gives CASSYSHGGIEAFF.